This T cell receptor beta chain came from a study of cytomegalovirus exposure and HLA in healthy donors. Study-level points and caveats: As immune exposure information, only CMV serostatus was available.

The PCR made use of 60 Vbeta and 13 Jbeta primers. The assay was immunoSEQ multiplex PCR, and TCRdb's table has in-frame clones only and misses some. The sample shows some 190,000 clones, about 82% of them seen only once. About this clone itself: Its antigen is unidentified.

The germline CDR1 and CDR2 sequences are ENHRY and SYGVKD. The CDR3 spans 15 residues. Trimming pared 11 bases from V and 1 base from J, leaving 20 bases between. The receptor was derived from a woman in her twenties or thirties in good health and CMV-seronegative. The sequenced sample was PBMCs. The chain recombines TRBV10-3 with TRBJ2-5; tentative D call: TRBD2 (6 bases). The CDR3 DNA follows: TGTGCCCCCGCCCCGGAGGGACCACCCCAAGAGACCCAGTACTTC. As protein: CAPAPEGPPQETQYF.